The T cell receptor (beta chain) under discussion was sequenced for a study of T cells in localized non-small cell lung cancer (TCRdb year 2020). About the full investigation: T cell repertoires of approximately 250 early-stage NSCLC patients were analyzed, with tumors being compared against uninvolved tumor-adjacent lungs. The cohort consisted of approximately 220 treatment-naive NSCLC patients whose localized lung tumors had been resected. NSCLC patients had a mean age of roughly 66 years, and 120 to 150 were male and 85 to 110 female.

At diagnosis, tumor, uninvolved tumor-adjacent lung and peripheral blood were collected and then preserved as a mix of FFPE and fresh-frozen material. For TCR repertoire profiling, blood samples were analyzed as peripheral blood mononuclear cells. TCR beta CDR3 regions were sequenced from DNA using the immunoSEQ Assay. Regarding the original processing steps: To compute T cell density, TCR beta template counts were normalized to usable DNA, which was estimated by amplifying housekeeping genes. Richness was estimated using the preseqR package, with extrapolation to 400,000 templates for PBMC samples and to 120,000 templates for tissue samples. Clonality was defined by subtracting Pielou's evenness from one. Tissue-enriched TCRs were identified by differential abundance testing using productive amino-acid clonotypes, minimum total count 5 and alpha 0.1. The Jaccard Index and the Morisita Overlap Index were used to measure repertoire overlap between compartments. TCR beta CDR3s were clustered by GLIPH together with public tetramer-defined viral CDR3s, and at least three viral sequences plus V-gene enrichment were required for viral motifs. TCRdb provides this immuneACCESS table in a form limited to in-frame rearrangements. Some clones are lacking; in checked studies, under half of them reflect an unresolved V gene, and why the rest are absent is not known. V and J calls and clone size are given by that table; D and trimming were obtained from the DNA. Here the sample has 65,000 to 95,000 clones; around 80% occur a single time. Less than 20% of the sample is taken by the ten largest.

Concerning this clone itself: Its antigen is currently not known. No much larger clonotype is one base removed from it; base qualities were not supplied.

What the study reported, not specific to this receptor: Because of the exploratory design, TCR variables were selected using unadjusted p-values without false-discovery rate correction. Uninvolved tumor-adjacent lung showed the highest T cell clonality, higher than tumor, which suggests more focused antigenic responses in the adjacent lung. Of the top 100 tumor clones, a median of 57 were detected in paired uninvolved adjacent lung; about 28 were also among that lung's top 100. Multi-region tumor sequencing was not performed, so intratumor heterogeneity could not be excluded. Higher T cell density in blood was associated with longer overall survival, whereas higher clonality in adjacent lung was associated with shorter survival.

The CDR3 spans 15 residues, from the cysteine through the phenylalanine. The entry retains the CDR3 DNA only, 45 bases that are in frame from base 1. A distance of 15 bases separates the germline ends of V and J, which lose 2 bases and 4 bases respectively. Reading the germline V gene gives CDR1 SGDLS and CDR2 YYNGEE. This sequence originates from a man aged 40-75 years with stage II squamous cell lung carcinoma. The V gene is TRBV9 and the J gene is TRBJ1-1; 5 matching bases give a weak D call of TRBD1. The sequencing used PBMCs, collected before any cancer treatment. The DNA is TGTGCCAGCAGCGTCTCCCCGGGGGACGCCACTGAAGCTTTCTTT. This is translated as CASSVSPGDATEAFF.